This T cell receptor beta chain comes out of a study of T cell repertoires in cytomegalovirus infection. In its sample, this clonotype was seen a few times. Its target is unknown. Trimming left V 1 base short and J 4 bases short, with 16 bases between. CDR1 is MGHRA, CDR2 YSYEKL, per germline. The CDR3 is made up of 16 amino acids. MiXCR was run by TCRdb on the reads, yielding one entry per CDR3 protein. The sample lists approximately 260,000 distinct CDR3 sequences; roughly a fifth were seen once. The rearrangement uses TRBV4-1 and TRBJ1-2, with D possibly matching TRBD1 (5 bases). The receptor's source is a human donor in good health (CMV status not recorded). Some clones in this sample may be carry-over from other donors' samples. Here the sequenced sample was cultured PBMCs, taken from culture after CMV antigen stimulation. The CDR3 loop reads CASSQGGVRVGYGYTF. The CDR3 nucleotides read TGCGCCAGCAGCCAAGGGGGGGTTAGGGTGGGCTATGGCTACACCTTC.